This T cell receptor (beta chain) was recorded in a study of T cells after yellow fever vaccination. Study context: Some fractions had low cell numbers, and these were prepared with SMART-Seq v4 Ultra Low Input. Points from the study as a whole: Among all clonotypes, a small share was observed in both CD4 and CD8 compartments.

Remarks on this clonotype: The antigen is not known.

The V segment lost 7 bases and the J segment 7 bases; nucleotides outside the gene matches: 4. Germline assignment: CDR1 LGHNA and CDR2 YSLEER. The CDR3 contains 13 residues. Template switching with 5'RACE generated the TCR cDNA and added a universal primer site and UMIs. TCRdb analysed the 5' RACE reads with MiXCR anew, one entry per CDR3 protein. This sample has around 550,000 distinct CDR3 sequences, with roughly 19% found just once. The receptor was derived from a man aged 25 to 40 who received the YFV17D yellow fever vaccine. The starting material was PBMCs, obtained 15 days after the yellow fever booster vaccination. The chain couples TRBV4-3 to TRBJ1-6; 7 bases are shared with TRBD1. CDR3 sequence reads: CASNRDRNSPLHF. The CDR3 DNA reads as TGCGCCAGCAACCGGGACAGAAATTCACCCCTCCACTTT.